These T cell receptor delta chains were read from a single sample in a study of gamma-delta chains in newborns, infants, children. TCRdb reanalysed the reads via CATT. The profile shows more than 1,500 delta-chain clones, less than 3.5% of them singletons. The sequenced material came from blood. Source of these receptors: a child in good health. Both conserved end residues are part of each CDR3. Fields, in order: CDR3 length, V gene, clone size, J gene, D gene, CDR3 protein, CDR3 DNA. D genes are given only for firm matches. Clone size is given for some rows only: seen once, a few or many times, or a class if the clone is expanded.

cdr3_length: 17
v_call: TRDV2
clone_size: large
j_call: TRDJ1
d_call: .
cdr3_aa: CACDTVGGVDVTDKLIF
cdr3_nt: TGTGCCTGTGACACCGTCGGGGGGGTCGACGTTACCGATAAACTCATCTTT

cdr3_length: 16
v_call: TRDV2
clone_size: .
j_call: TRDJ1
d_call: TRDD3
cdr3_aa: CACDTLTGGDTGKLIF
cdr3_nt: TGTGCCTGTGACACTCTCACTGGGGGAGACACCGGTAAACTCATCTTT

cdr3_length: 23
v_call: TRDV1
clone_size: few
j_call: TRDJ1
d_call: .
cdr3_aa: CALGEDPYKRISHQLPYTDKLIF
cdr3_nt: TGTGCTCTTGGGGAGGATCCTTACAAGAGGATTTCCCATCAGCTCCCGTACACCGATAAACTCATCTTT

cdr3_length: 18
v_call: TRDV2
clone_size: large
j_call: TRDJ1
d_call: TRDD3
cdr3_aa: CACDPLLGDTRNTDKLIF
cdr3_nt: TGTGCCTGTGATCCCTTACTGGGGGATACGCGGAACACCGATAAACTCATCTTT

cdr3_length: 18
v_call: TRDV2
clone_size: large
j_call: TRDJ3
d_call: TRDD3
cdr3_aa: CACDNAGGYSWDTRQMFF
cdr3_nt: TGTGCCTGTGACAATGCTGGGGGATACTCCTGGGACACCCGACAGATGTTTTTC

cdr3_length: 17
v_call: TRDV2
clone_size: .
j_call: TRDJ1
d_call: .
cdr3_aa: CACDSLRDPGGTDKLIF
cdr3_nt: TGTGCCTGTGACTCCCTTCGGGATCCGGGGGGCACCGATAAACTCATCTTT

cdr3_length: 19
v_call: TRDV2
clone_size: large
j_call: TRDJ3
d_call: TRDD3
cdr3_aa: CACDWMGDRSSWDTRQMFF
cdr3_nt: TGTGCCTGTGACTGGATGGGGGACCGAAGCTCCTGGGACACCCGACAGATGTTTTTC

cdr3_length: 14
v_call: TRDV2
clone_size: few
j_call: TRDJ1
d_call: .
cdr3_aa: CARDTVGFSDKLIF
cdr3_nt: TGTGCCCGTGACACCGTGGGGTTCTCCGATAAACTCATCTTT

cdr3_length: 17
v_call: TRDV2
clone_size: .
j_call: TRDJ1
d_call: TRDD3
cdr3_aa: CACDNLSTGGKTDKLIF
cdr3_nt: TGTGCCTGTGACAACTTAAGTACTGGGGGAAAAACCGACAAACTCATCTTT

cdr3_length: 20
v_call: TRDV2
clone_size: large
j_call: TRDJ1
d_call: TRDD3
cdr3_aa: CACDRLTTGGYLEGTDKLIF
cdr3_nt: TGTGCCTGTGACAGACTGACAACTGGGGGATACTTAGAGGGGACCGATAAACTCATCTTT

cdr3_length: 19
v_call: TRDV1
clone_size: large
j_call: TRDJ1
d_call: .
cdr3_aa: CALGNADILPTLGIRWLIF
cdr3_nt: TGTGCTCTTGGGAATGCGGATATCCTTCCTACCCTGGGGATACGGTGGCTCATCTTT

cdr3_length: 19
v_call: TRDV2
clone_size: medium-sized
j_call: TRDJ1
d_call: TRDD3
cdr3_aa: CACDTVQLTGGGYTDKLIF
cdr3_nt: TGTGCCTGTGACACCGTACAGCTTACTGGGGGAGGCTACACCGATAAACTCATCTTT

cdr3_length: 19
v_call: TRDV2
clone_size: large
j_call: TRDJ1
d_call: TRDD3
cdr3_aa: CACATVRGDTRAYTDKLIF
cdr3_nt: TGTGCCTGTGCCACCGTGCGCGGGGATACGCGGGCGTACACCGATAAACTCATCTTT

cdr3_length: 17
v_call: TRDV2
clone_size: large
j_call: TRDJ1
d_call: .
cdr3_aa: CACDTASDRKYTDKLIF
cdr3_nt: TGTGCCTGTGACACCGCCTCCGACCGAAAGTACACCGATAAACTCATCTTT

cdr3_length: 21
v_call: TRDV2
clone_size: large
j_call: TRDJ1
d_call: TRDD3
cdr3_aa: CACDTVNLPGDIDATTDKLIF
cdr3_nt: TGTGCCTGTGACACCGTCAACCTACCAGGGGATATTGACGCTACTACCGATAAACTCATCTTT

cdr3_length: 23
v_call: TRDV1
clone_size: large
j_call: TRDJ2
d_call: .
cdr3_aa: CALGEPMYDGRRGGSPETAQLFF
cdr3_nt: TGTGCTCTTGGGGAACCTATGTACGACGGACGTCGTGGGGGTTCGCCGGAGACAGCACAACTCTTCTTT

cdr3_length: 16
v_call: TRDV2
clone_size: few
j_call: TRDJ1
d_call: TRDD3
cdr3_aa: CACIPLGDTENDKLIF
cdr3_nt: TGTGCCTGTATCCCACTGGGGGATACGGAAAACGATAAACTCATCTTT